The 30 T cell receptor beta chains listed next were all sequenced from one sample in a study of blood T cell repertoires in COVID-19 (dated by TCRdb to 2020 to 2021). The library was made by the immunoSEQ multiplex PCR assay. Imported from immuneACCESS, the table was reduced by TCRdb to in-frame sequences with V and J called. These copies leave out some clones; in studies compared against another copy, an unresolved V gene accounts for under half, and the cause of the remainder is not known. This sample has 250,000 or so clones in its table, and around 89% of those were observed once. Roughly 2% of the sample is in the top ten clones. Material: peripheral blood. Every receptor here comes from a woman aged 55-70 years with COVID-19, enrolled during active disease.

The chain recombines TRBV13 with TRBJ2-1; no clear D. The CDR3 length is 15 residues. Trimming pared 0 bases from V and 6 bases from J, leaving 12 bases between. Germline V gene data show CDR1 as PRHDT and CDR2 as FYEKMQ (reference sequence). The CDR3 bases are TGTGCCAGCAGCTTAGGCCCTGGCAGAAGCAATGAGCAGTTCTTC. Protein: CASSLGPGRSNEQFF.

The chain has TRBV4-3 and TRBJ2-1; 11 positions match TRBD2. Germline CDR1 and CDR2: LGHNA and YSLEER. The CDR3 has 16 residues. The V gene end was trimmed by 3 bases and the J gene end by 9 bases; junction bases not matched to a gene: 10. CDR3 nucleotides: TGCGCCAGCAGCCAGGACTTAGCGGGGGGGCGTCGTGAGCAGTTCTTC. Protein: CASSQDLAGGRREQFF.

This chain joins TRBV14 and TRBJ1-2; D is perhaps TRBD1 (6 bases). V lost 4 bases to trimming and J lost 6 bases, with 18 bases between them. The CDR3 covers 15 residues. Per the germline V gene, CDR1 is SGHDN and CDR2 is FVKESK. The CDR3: CASSPRTAASHGYTF. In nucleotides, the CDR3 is TGTGCCAGCAGCCCAAGGACAGCCGCTAGCCATGGCTACACCTTC.

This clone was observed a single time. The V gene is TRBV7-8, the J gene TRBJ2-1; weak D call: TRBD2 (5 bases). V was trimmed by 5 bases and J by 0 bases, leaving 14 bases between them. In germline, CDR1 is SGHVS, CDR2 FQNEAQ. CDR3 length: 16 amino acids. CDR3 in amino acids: CASSQAGLSSYNEQFF. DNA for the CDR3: TGTGCCAGCAGCCAAGCTGGACTGTCCTCCTACAATGAGCAGTTCTTC.

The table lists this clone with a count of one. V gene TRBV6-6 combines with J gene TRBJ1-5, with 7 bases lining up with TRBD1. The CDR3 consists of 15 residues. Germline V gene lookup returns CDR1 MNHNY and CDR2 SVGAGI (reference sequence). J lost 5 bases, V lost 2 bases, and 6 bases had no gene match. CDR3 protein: CASSYGGQYHQPQHF. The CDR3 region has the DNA TGTGCCAGCAGTTACGGGGGACAGTACCATCAGCCCCAGCATTTT.

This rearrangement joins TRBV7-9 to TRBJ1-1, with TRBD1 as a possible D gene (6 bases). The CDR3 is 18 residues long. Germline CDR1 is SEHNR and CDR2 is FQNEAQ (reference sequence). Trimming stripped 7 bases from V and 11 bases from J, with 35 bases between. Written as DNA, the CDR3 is TGTGCCAGCACCGCAACGTCCCAGCAGCAGGGGCTACGAGGGTTGGCTTTCTTT. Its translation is CASTATSQQQGLRGLAFF. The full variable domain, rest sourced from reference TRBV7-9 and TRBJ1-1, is DTGVSQNPRHKITKRGQNVTFRCDPISEHNRLYWYRQTLGQGPEFLTYFQNEAQLEKSRLLSDRFSAERPKGSFSTLEIQRTEQGDSAMYLCASTATSQQQGLRGLAFFGQGTRLTVV.

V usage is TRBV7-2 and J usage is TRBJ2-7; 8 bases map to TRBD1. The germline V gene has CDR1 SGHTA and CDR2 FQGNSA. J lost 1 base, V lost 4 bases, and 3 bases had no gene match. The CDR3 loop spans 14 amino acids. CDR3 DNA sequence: TGTGCCAGCAGCTGGACAGGGACGTCCTACGAGCAGTACTTC. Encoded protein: CASSWTGTSYEQYF.

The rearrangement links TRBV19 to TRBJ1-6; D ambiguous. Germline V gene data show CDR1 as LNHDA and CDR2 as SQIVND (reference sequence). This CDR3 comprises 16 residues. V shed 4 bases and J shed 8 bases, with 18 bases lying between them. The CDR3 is CASSNTPGLRDSPLHF. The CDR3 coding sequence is TGTGCCAGTAGTAACACCCCGGGCCTGAGGGATTCACCCCTCCACTTT.

The CDR3 nucleotides are TGTGCCAGCAGCTTAAGGCAGGGGAACACTGAAGCTTTCTTT. This translates into CASSLRQGNTEAFF. The chain couples TRBV5-5 to TRBJ1-1; D perhaps matches TRBD1 (5 bases). Trimming took 2 bases from V and 1 from J, leaving 9 bases between them. The CDR3 has 14 residues. Germline V gene data show CDR1 as SGHKS and CDR2 as YYEKEE (reference sequence).

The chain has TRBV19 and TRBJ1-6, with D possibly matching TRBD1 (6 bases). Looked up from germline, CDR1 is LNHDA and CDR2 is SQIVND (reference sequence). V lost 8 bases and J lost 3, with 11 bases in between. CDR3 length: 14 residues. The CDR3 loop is CASGTTSYNSPLHF. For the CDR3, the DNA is TGTGCCAGTGGGACAACTAGCTATAATTCACCCCTCCACTTT. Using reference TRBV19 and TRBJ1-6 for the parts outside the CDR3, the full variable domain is DGGITQSPKYLFRKEGQNVTLSCEQNLNHDAMYWYRQDPGQGLRLIYYSQIVNDFQKGDIAEGYSVSREKKESFPLTVTSAQKNPTAFYLCASGTTSYNSPLHFGNGTRLTVT.

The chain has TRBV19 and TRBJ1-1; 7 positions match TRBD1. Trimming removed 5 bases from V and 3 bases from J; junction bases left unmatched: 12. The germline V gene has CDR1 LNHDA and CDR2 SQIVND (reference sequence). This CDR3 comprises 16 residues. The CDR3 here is CASSPPTSRGYTEAFF. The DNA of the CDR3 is TGTGCCAGTAGTCCGCCGACGAGCAGGGGGTACACTGAAGCTTTCTTT.

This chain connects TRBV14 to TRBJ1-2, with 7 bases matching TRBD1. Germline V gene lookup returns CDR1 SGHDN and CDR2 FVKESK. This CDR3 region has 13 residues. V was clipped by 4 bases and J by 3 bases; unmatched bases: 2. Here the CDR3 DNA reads TGTGCCAGCAGCCGGGACAGCTACTATGGCTACACCTTC. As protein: CASSRDSYYGYTF.

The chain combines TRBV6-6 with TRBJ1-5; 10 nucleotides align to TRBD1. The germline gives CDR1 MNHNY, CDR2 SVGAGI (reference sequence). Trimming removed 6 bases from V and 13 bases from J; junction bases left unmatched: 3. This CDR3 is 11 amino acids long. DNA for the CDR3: TGTGCCAGCAGCCAGGACAGGGGGCAGCATTTT. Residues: CASSQDRGQHF.

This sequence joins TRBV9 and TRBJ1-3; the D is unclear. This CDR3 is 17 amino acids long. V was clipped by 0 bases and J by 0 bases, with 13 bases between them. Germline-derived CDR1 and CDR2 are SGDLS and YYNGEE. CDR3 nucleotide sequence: TGTGCCAGCAGCGTAGACGGACTAACATACTCTGGAAACACCATATATTTT. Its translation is CASSVDGLTYSGNTIYF.

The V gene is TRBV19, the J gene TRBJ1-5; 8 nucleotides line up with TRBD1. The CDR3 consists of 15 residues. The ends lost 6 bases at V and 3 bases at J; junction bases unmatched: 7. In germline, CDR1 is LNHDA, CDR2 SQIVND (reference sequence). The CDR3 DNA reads TGTGCCAGTAGCCCTCGGACAGGGCCCAATCAGCCCCAGCATTTT. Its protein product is CASSPRTGPNQPQHF. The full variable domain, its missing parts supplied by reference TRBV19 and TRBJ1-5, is DGGITQSPKYLFRKEGQNVTLSCEQNLNHDAMYWYRQDPGQGLRLIYYSQIVNDFQKGDIAEGYSVSREKKESFPLTVTSAQKNPTAFYLCASSPRTGPNQPQHFGDGTRLSIL.

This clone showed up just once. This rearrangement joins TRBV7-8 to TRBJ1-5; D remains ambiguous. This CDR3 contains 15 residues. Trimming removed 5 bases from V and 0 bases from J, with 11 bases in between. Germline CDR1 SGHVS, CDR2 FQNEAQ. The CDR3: CASSPGRFSNQPQHF. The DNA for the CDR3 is TGTGCCAGCAGCCCGGGTAGGTTTAGCAATCAGCCCCAGCATTTT.

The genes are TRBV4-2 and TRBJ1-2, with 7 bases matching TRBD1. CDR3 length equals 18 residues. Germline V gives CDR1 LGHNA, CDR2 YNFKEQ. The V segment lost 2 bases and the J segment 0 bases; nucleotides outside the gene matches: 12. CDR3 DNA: TGTGCCAGCAGCCAACCTCAGACCGGGACAGACTCTAACTATGGCTACACCTTC. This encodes CASSQPQTGTDSNYGYTF.

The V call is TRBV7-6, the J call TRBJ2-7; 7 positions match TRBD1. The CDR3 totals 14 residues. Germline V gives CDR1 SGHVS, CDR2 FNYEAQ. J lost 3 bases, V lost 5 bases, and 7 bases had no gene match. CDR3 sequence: CASSRRQGNYEQYF. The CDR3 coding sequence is TGTGCCAGCAGCCGCCGACAGGGAAACTACGAGCAGTACTTC.

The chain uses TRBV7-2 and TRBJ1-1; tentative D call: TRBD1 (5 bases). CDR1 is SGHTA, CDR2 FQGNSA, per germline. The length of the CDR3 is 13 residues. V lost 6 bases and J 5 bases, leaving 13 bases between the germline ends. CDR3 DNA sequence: TGTGCCAGCAGAGGTACAGCAGGGACTGAAGCTTTCTTT. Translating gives CASRGTAGTEAFF.

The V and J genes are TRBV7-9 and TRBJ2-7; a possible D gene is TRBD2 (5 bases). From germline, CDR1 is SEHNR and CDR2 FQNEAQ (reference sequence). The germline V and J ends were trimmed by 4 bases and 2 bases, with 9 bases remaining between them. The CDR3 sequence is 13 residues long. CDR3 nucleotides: TGTGCCAGCAGCTCGCGGGTCACCTACGAGCAGTACTTC. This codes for CASSSRVTYEQYF.

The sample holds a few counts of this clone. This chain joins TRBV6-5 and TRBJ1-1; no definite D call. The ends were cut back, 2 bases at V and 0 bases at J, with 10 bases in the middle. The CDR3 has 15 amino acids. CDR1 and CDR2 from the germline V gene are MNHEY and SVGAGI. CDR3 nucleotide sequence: TGTGCCAGCAGTTACAACCCTAGTATGAACACTGAAGCTTTCTTT. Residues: CASSYNPSMNTEAFF.

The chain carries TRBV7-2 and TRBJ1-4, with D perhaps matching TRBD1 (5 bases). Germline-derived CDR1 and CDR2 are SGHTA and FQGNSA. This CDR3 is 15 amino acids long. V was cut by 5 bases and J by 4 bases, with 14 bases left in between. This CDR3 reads CASSPLGTNNEKLFF. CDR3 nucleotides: TGTGCCAGCAGCCCATTGGGGACTAATAATGAAAAACTGTTTTTT.

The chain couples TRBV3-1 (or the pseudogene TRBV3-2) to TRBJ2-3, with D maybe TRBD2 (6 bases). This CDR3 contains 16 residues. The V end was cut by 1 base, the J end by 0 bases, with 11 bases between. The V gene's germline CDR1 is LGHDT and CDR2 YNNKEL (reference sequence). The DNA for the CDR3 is TGTGCCAGCAGCCAAGGGACTACATACAGCACAGATACGCAGTATTTT. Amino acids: CASSQGTTYSTDTQYF.

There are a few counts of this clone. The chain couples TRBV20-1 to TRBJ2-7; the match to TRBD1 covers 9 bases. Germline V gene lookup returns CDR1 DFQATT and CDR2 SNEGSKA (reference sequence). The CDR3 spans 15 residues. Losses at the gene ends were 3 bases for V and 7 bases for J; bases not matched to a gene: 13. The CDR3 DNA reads TGCAGTGCTAGTGAGACAGGGGGAACTACGATGGAGCAGTACTTC. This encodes CSASETGGTTMEQYF.

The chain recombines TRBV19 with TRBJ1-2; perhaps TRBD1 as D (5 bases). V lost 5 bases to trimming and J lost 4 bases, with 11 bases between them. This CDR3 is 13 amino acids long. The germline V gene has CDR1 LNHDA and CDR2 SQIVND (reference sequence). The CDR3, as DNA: TGTGCCAGTAGTCGCCAGGGACTCTATGGCTACACCTTC. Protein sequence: CASSRQGLYGYTF.

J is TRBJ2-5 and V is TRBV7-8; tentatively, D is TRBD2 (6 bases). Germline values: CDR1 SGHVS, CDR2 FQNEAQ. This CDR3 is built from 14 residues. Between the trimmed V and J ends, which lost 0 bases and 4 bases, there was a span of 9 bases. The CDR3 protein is CASSLAEGSETQYF. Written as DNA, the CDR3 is TGTGCCAGCAGCTTAGCGGAGGGGTCAGAGACCCAGTACTTC.

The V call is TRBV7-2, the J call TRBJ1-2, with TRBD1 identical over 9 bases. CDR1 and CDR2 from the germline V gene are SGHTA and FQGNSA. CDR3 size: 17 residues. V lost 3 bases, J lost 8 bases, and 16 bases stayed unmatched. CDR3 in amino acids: CASSFYGDRAIGSGYTF. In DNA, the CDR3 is TGTGCCAGCAGCTTCTACGGGGACAGGGCCATCGGGAGCGGCTACACCTTC.

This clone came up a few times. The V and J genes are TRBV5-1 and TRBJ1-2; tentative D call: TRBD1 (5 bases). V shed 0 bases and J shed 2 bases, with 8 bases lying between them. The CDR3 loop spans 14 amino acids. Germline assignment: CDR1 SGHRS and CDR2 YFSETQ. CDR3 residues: CASSLADRNYGYTF. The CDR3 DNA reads TGCGCCAGCAGCTTGGCAGACAGAAACTATGGCTACACCTTC.

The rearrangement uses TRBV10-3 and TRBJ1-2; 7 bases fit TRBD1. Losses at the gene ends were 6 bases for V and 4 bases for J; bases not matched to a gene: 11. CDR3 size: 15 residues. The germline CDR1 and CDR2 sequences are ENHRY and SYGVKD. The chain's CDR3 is CAISASAGTAYGYTF. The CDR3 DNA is TGTGCCATCAGCGCATCCGCCGGGACAGCCTATGGCTACACCTTC.

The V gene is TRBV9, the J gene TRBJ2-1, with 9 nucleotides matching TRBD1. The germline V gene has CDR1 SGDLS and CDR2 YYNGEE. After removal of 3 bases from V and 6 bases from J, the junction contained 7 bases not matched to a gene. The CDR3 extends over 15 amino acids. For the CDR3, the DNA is TGTGCCAGCAGCGCCCGACAGGGGGTAAGCAATGAGCAGTTCTTC. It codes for CASSARQGVSNEQFF.